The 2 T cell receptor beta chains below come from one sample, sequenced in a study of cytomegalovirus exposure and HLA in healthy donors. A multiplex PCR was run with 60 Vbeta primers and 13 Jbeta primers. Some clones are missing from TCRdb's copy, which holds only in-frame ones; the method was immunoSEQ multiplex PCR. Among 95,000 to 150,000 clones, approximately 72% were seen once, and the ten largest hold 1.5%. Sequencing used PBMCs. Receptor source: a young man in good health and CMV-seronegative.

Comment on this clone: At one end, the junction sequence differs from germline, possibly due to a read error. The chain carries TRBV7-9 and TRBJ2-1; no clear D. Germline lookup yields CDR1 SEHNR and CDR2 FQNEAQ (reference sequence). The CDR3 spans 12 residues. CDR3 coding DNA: TGTTCCAGCAGCTTCGGGTTTTTGGAGCAGTTCTTC. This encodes CSSSFGFLEQFF.

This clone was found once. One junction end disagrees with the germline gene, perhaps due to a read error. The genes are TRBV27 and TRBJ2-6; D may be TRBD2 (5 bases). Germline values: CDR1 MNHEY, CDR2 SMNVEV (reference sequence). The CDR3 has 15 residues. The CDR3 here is CPSSFWAGGANVLTF. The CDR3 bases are TGTCCCAGCAGTTTTTGGGCAGGAGGCGCCAACGTCCTGACTTTC.